Sequencing of this T cell receptor beta chain was carried out in a study of blood T cell repertoires in COVID-19. Study-level information: The origin of the acute and convalescent COVID-19 samples was the United States, Italy and Spain. T cells, B-cell-depleted T cells, or PBMCs supplied cDNA or gDNA.

Only in-frame clones appear in the TCRdb table, and some are missing; sequencing was by immunoSEQ multiplex PCR. The sample includes some 120,000 clones, around 74% of them seen just once. Trimming left V 5 bases short and J 0 bases short, with 13 bases between. Germline CDR1 and CDR2: SGHAT and FQNNGV. The CDR3 contains 16 residues. Material for sequencing was peripheral blood. The receptor comes from a man aged 55 to 70 with acute or convalescent COVID-19. This rearrangement joins TRBV11-2 to TRBJ1-4; no clear D. The CDR3 is CASSRTTGATNEKLFF. DNA of the CDR3: TGTGCCAGCAGCCGCACCACCGGGGCAACTAATGAAAAACTGTTTTTT.